A single sample is the source of the 9 T cell receptor beta chains below, sequenced in a study of shared T cell receptors in the human thymus. Using immunoSEQ multiplex PCR, the repertoire was profiled, and TCRdb retains in-frame clones only, with some absent. In the table there are about 500,000 clones, about 80% of which are singletons. This sample was also put to use in a study of human thymus T cells.

Specimen: thymocytes. The receptors originated from a boy under two years old with a congenital heart defect.

In its sample, this clone was seen a few times. The rearrangement joins TRBV11-2 to TRBJ2-2; TRBD2 aligns across 8 bases. V gave up 5 bases and J gave up 1 base; unmatched junction bases: 3. This CDR3 has 15 amino acids. CDR1 SGHAT and CDR2 FQNNGV come from the germline V gene. CDR3 region: CASSPSGRNTGELFF. The CDR3 bases are TGTGCCAGCAGCCCGAGCGGGAGGAACACCGGGGAGCTGTTTTTT.

The gene calls are TRBV2 and TRBJ2-7, with a possible D match to TRBD2 (5 bases). Looked up from germline, CDR1 is SNHLY and CDR2 is FYNNEI. This CDR3 has 15 amino acids. V was trimmed by 2 bases and J by 0 bases, leaving 11 bases between them. Here the CDR3 reads CASSESVANSYEQYF. The CDR3 nucleotides are TGTGCCAGCAGTGAATCGGTAGCGAACTCCTACGAGCAGTACTTC.

The J gene is TRBJ2-3, the V gene TRBV5-1, with D maybe TRBD2 (5 bases). Per germline, CDR1 SGHRS and CDR2 YFSETQ. V shed 6 bases and J shed 0 bases, with 14 bases lying between them. The CDR3 extends over 15 amino acids. CDR3: CASTLEGNSTDTQYF. CDR3 nucleotides: TGCGCCAGCACCTTAGAGGGAAACAGCACAGATACGCAGTATTTT.

The V gene is TRBV4-3, the J gene TRBJ1-5; 8 bases match TRBD1. J lost 2 bases, V lost 0 bases, and 12 bases had no gene match. Germline loops: CDR1 LGHNA, CDR2 YSLEER. The CDR3 has 19 residues. Here the CDR3 reads CASSQDLAGRGQGNQPQHF. The CDR3 DNA reads as TGCGCCAGCAGCCAAGATCTCGCTGGTAGGGGACAGGGCAATCAGCCCCAGCATTTT.

V is TRBV2 and J is TRBJ2-1; TRBD2 matches at 10 bases. CDR1 is SNHLY and CDR2 is FYNNEI in the germline V gene. The CDR3 consists of 16 residues. The ends lost 1 base at V and 5 bases at J; junction bases unmatched: 5. The CDR3 reads CASSEVTGTSDNEQFF. The CDR3 DNA follows: TGTGCCAGCAGTGAAGTGACCGGGACTAGCGACAATGAGCAGTTCTTC.

The CDR3: CASSRQGTPRDSGNTIYF. In nucleotides, the CDR3 is TGCGCCAGCAGCCGACAGGGGACCCCCCGTGACTCTGGAAACACCATATATTTT. V gene TRBV5-1 combines with J gene TRBJ1-3; 8 bases match TRBD1. The V and J ends lost 4 bases and 0 bases, in that order; junction bases with no gene match: 12. Germline V gene data show CDR1 as SGHRS and CDR2 as YFSETQ. The CDR3 loop spans 18 amino acids.

This chain links TRBV18 with TRBJ2-7; 9 bases are shared with TRBD1. The V segment lost 1 base and the J segment 5 bases; nucleotides outside the gene matches: 9. The CDR3 is 16 residues long. Germline CDR1 KGHSH, CDR2 LQKENI. The CDR3 sequence: CASSPLGNRGRNEQYF. CDR3 nucleotide sequence: TGTGCCAGCTCACCACTCGGTAACAGGGGGCGCAACGAGCAGTACTTC.

This clone was detected once. The chain combines TRBV5-1 with TRBJ1-3, with D possibly TRBD1 on 6 matching bases. The V end lost 0 bases, the J end lost 0 bases, and 13 bases lay between the germline ends. Germline loops: CDR1 SGHRS, CDR2 YFSETQ. The CDR3 totals 17 residues. The CDR3 DNA sequence: TGCGCCAGCAGCTTGGTGGGGGACACGCTCTCTGGAAACACCATATATTTT. It yields the protein CASSLVGDTLSGNTIYF. Combining the CDR3 with reference TRBV5-1 and TRBJ1-3 gives the whole variable domain KAGVTQTPRYLIKTRGQQVTLSCSPISGHRSVSWYQQTPGQGLQFLFEYFSETQRNKGNFPGRFSGRQFSNSRSEMNVSTLELGDSALYLCASSLVGDTLSGNTIYFGEGSWLTVV.

V is TRBV27 and J is TRBJ2-7, with TRBD1 as a possible D gene (6 bases). V was trimmed by 3 bases and J by 5 bases, leaving 11 bases between them. This CDR3 comprises 13 residues. Per the germline V gene, CDR1 is MNHEY and CDR2 is SMNVEV (reference sequence). The CDR3 nucleotides read TGTGCCAGCAGTTTCTCGGACAGAGACGAGCAGTACTTC. Translated, it gives CASSFSDRDEQYF.